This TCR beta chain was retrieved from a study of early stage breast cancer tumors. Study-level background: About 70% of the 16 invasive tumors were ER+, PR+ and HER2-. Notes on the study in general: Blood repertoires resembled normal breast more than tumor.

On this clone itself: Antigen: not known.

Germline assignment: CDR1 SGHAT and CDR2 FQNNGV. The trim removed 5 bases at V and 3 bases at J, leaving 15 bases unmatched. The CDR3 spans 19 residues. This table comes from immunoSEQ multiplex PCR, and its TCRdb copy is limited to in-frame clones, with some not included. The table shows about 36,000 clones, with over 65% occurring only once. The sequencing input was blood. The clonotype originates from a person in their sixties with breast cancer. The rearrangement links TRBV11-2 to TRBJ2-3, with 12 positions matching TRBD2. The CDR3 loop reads CASSPRRASGGVVTDTQYF. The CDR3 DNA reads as TGTGCCAGCAGCCCCCGAAGGGCTAGCGGGGGGGTTGTTACAGATACGCAGTATTTT.